The entry below gives a single T cell receptor (beta chain) sequence along with its context. The antigen is not known. Produced via immunoSEQ multiplex PCR; TCRdb's table is partial and in-frame only. The table has about 140,000 clones, about 92% seen once. The entry originates in a study of T cell responses to AZD1222 COVID-19 vaccine. General study findings and limits: AZD1222 recipients seropositive at baseline numbered only 6 or 7.

The TCR comes from an adult who received the AZD1222 COVID-19 vaccine. The sample in question was peripheral blood, obtained 28 days after the second AZD1222 dose.

DNA of the CDR3: TGTGCCAGTAGTACCCCGGGTAGCGGGGCCCCCGGGGAGCTGTTTTTT. It specifies CASSTPGSGAPGELFF. V usage is TRBV19 and J usage is TRBJ2-2; TRBD2 matches at 8 bases. This CDR3 is built from 16 residues. With 4 bases clipped from V and 6 bases from J, the junction kept 10 bases outside the gene matches. The germline CDR1 and CDR2 sequences are LNHDA and SQIVND (reference sequence).